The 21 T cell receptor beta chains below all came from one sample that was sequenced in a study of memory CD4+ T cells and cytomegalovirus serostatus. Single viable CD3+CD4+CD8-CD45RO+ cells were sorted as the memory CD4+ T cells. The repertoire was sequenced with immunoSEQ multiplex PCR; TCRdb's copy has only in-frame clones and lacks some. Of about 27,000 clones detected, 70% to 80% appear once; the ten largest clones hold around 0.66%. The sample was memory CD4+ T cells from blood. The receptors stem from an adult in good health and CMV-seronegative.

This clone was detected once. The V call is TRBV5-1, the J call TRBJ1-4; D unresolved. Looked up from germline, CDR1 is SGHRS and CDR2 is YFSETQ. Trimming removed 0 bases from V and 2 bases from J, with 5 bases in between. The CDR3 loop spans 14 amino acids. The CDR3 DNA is TGCGCCAGCAGCTTGGCTGGGACTAATGAAAAACTGTTTTTT. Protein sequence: CASSLAGTNEKLFF.

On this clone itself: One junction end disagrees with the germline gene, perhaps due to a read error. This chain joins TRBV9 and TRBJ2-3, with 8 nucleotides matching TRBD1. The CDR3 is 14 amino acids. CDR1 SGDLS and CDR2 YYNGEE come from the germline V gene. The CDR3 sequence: CASSVTGDGDMQYF. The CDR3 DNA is TGTGCCAGCAGCGTGACAGGGGATGGAGATATGCAGTATTTT.

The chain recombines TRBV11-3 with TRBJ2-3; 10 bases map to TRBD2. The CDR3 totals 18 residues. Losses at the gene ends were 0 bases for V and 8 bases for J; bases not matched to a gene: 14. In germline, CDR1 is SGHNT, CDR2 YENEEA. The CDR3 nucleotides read TGTGCCAGCAGCTTAGATTACGAGCTAGCGGGGGCCGAGGGTACGCAGTATTTT. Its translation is CASSLDYELAGAEGTQYF.

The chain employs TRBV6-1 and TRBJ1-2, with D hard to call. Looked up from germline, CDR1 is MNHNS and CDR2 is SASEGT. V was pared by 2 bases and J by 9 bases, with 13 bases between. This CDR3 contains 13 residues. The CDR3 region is CASSEYRDSRYTF. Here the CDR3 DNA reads TGTGCCAGCAGTGAATATAGGGATTCTCGCTACACCTTC.

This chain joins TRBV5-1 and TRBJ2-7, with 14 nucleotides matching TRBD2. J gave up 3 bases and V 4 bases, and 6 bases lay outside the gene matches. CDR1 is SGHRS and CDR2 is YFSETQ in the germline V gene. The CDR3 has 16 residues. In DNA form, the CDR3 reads TGCGCCAGCAGCCAAGGTGGGACTAGCGGGGGCTACGAGCAGTACTTC. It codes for CASSQGGTSGGYEQYF.

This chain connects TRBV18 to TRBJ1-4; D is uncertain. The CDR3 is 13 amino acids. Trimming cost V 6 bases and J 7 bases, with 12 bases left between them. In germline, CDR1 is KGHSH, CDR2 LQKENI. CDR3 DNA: TGTGCCAGCTCCCAGGCGGGGTCTGAAAAACTGTTTTTT. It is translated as CASSQAGSEKLFF.

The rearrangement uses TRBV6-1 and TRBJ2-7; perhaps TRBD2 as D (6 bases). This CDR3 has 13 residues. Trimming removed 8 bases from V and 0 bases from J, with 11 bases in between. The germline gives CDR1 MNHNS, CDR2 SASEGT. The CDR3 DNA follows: TGTGCCAGCCCCCGGGACTCCTCCTACGAGCAGTACTTC. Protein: CASPRDSSYEQYF.

The CDR3 sequence is CASSLSGGPMNTEAFF. CDR3 DNA sequence: TGTGCCAGCAGCTTGTCTGGGGGCCCCATGAACACTGAAGCTTTCTTT. This chain links TRBV5-6 with TRBJ1-1, with a tentative D call TRBD1 (6 bases). CDR3 length equals 16 residues. CDR1 and CDR2 (germline): SGHDT, YYEEEE. Trimming removed 1 base from V and 0 bases from J, with 13 bases in between. The variable domain in full, with the rest retrieved from reference TRBV5-6 and TRBJ1-1, is DAGVTQSPTHLIKTRGQQVTLRCSPKSGHDTVSWYQQALGQGPQFIFQYYEEEERQRGNFPDRFSGHQFPNYSSELNVNALLLGDSALYLCASSLSGGPMNTEAFFGQGTRLTVV.

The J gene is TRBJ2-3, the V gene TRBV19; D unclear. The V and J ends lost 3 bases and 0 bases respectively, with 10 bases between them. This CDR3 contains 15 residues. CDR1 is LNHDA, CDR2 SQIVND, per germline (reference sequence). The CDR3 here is CASSIVHRSTDTQYF. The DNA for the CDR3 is TGTGCCAGTAGTATTGTGCATCGCAGCACAGATACGCAGTATTTT. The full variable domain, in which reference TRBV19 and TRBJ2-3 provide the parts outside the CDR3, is DGGITQSPKYLFRKEGQNVTLSCEQNLNHDAMYWYRQDPGQGLRLIYYSQIVNDFQKGDIAEGYSVSREKKESFPLTVTSAQKNPTAFYLCASSIVHRSTDTQYFGPGTRLTVL.

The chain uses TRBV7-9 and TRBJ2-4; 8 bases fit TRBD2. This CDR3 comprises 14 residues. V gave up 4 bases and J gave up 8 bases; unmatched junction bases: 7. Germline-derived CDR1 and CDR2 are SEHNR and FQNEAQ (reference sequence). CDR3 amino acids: CASSSPGSGDIQYF. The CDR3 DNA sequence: TGTGCCAGCAGCTCCCCGGGTAGCGGGGACATTCAGTACTTC. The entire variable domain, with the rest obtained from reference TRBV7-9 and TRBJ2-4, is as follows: DTGVSQNPRHKITKRGQNVTFRCDPISEHNRLYWYRQTLGQGPEFLTYFQNEAQLEKSRLLSDRFSAERPKGSFSTLEIQRTEQGDSAMYLCASSSPGSGDIQYFGAGTRLSVL.

For the CDR3, the DNA is TGTGCCAGCAGTTACGGACAGAAAGAGACCCAGTACTTC. The encoded protein is CASSYGQKETQYF. The gene calls are TRBV6-6 and TRBJ2-5; TRBD1 is a possible D gene (6 bases). Trimming shortened V by 2 bases and J by 3 bases, and 7 bases separated the two germline ends. From germline, CDR1 is MNHNY and CDR2 SVGAGI (reference sequence). The CDR3 has 13 amino acids.

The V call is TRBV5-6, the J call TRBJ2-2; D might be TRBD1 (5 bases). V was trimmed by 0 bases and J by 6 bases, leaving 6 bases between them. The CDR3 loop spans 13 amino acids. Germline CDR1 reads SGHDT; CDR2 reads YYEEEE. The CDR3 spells CASSLGGSGELFF. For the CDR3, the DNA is TGTGCCAGCAGCTTGGGGGGCTCCGGGGAGCTGTTTTTT.

The CDR3 sequence is CASSYGSGQGNYEQYF. The CDR3 DNA follows: TGTGCCAGCAGTTACGGATCGGGCCAGGGTAACTACGAGCAGTACTTC. The V gene is TRBV6-5, the J gene TRBJ2-7; a possible D gene is TRBD1 (5 bases). Trimming removed 2 bases at V and 3 bases at J, with 17 bases between. Per germline, CDR1 MNHEY and CDR2 SVGAGI. The CDR3 is 16 residues long.

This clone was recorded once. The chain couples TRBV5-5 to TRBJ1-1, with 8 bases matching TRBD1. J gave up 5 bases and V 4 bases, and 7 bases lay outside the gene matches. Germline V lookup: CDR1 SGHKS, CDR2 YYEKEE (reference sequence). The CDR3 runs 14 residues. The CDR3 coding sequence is TGTGCCAGCAGCCAGGAACAGGGGGTGACTGAAGCTTTCTTT. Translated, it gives CASSQEQGVTEAFF.

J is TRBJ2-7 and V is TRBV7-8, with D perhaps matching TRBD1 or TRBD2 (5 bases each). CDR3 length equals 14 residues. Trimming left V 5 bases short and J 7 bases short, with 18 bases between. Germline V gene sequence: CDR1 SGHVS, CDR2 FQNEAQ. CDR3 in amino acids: CASSIRDHYEEQYF. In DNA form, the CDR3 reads TGTGCCAGCAGCATCCGGGACCACTACGAGGAGCAGTACTTC.

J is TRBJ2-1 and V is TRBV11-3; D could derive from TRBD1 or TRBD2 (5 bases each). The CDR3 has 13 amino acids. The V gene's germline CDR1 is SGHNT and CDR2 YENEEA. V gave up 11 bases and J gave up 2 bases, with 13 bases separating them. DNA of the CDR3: TGTGCCTCCGCCAGGGACCCCTACAATGAGCAGTTCTTC. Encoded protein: CASARDPYNEQFF.

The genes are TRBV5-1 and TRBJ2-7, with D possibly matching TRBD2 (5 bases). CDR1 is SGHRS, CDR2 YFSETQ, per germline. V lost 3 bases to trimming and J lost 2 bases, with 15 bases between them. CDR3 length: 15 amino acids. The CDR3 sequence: CASSSWGEGAYEQYF. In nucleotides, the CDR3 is TGCGCCAGCAGCTCCTGGGGTGAGGGAGCCTACGAGCAGTACTTC.

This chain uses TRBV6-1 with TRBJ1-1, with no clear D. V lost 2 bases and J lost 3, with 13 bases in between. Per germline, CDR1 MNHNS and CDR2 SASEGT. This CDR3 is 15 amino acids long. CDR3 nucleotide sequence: TGTGCCAGCAGTGAACGGGCCGCTGGGGACACTGAAGCTTTCTTT. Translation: CASSERAAGDTEAFF.

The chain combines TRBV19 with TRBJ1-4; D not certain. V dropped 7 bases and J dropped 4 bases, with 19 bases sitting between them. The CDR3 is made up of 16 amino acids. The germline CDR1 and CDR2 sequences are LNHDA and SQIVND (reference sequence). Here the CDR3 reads CASIQDSMWGNEKLFF. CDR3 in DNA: TGTGCCAGTATTCAAGACTCCATGTGGGGTAATGAAAAACTGTTTTTT.

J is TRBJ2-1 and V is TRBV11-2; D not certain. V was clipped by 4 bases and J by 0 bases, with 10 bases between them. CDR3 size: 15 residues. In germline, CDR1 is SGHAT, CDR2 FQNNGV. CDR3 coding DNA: TGTGCCAGCAGCTCTACCTTAAGCTCCTACAATGAGCAGTTCTTC. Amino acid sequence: CASSSTLSSYNEQFF.

CDR3 sequence: CAGGAHGELFF. CDR3 DNA sequence: TGTGCCGGCGGGGCCCACGGGGAGCTGTTTTTT. This sequence joins TRBV28 and TRBJ2-2, with a tentative D call TRBD2 (6 bases). Trimming removed 11 bases at V and 7 bases at J, with 11 bases between. The germline V gene encodes CDR1 MDHEN and CDR2 SYDVKM. The CDR3 contains 11 residues. Using reference TRBV28 and TRBJ2-2 for the parts outside the CDR3, the full variable domain is DVKVTQSSRYLVKRTGEKVFLECVQDMDHENMFWYRQDPGLGLRLIYFSYDVKMKEKGDIPEGYSVSREKKERFSLILESASTNQTSMYLCAGGAHGELFFGEGSRLTVL.